The 8 T cell receptor beta chains in this list originate from one sample, sequenced in a study of blood T cell repertoires in COVID-19. TCRdb's table, derived via immunoSEQ multiplex PCR, lists solely in-frame clones and lacks some. The sample has 120,000 to 150,000 clones, 88% seen once. The source material was peripheral blood. Receptors were obtained from a man between 60 and 70 years old with active or convalescent COVID-19.

The DNA for the CDR3 is TGCGCCAGCAGCATTGCCCTTAGCCAGGGCGGGGCAGATACGCAGTATTTT. Translation gives CASSIALSQGGADTQYF. The chain joins TRBV5-1 to TRBJ2-3, with D perhaps TRBD2 (6 bases). V lost 4 bases and J lost 4, with 22 bases in between. The germline CDR1 and CDR2 sequences are SGHRS and YFSETQ. The CDR3 is 17 amino acids.

J is TRBJ2-7 and V is TRBV2; 12 bases map to TRBD2. With 8 bases clipped from V and 0 bases from J, the junction kept 2 bases outside the gene matches. Germline V gene data show CDR1 as SNHLY and CDR2 as FYNNEI. This CDR3 region has 14 residues. CDR3 sequence: CASWTSGNSYEQYF. As DNA, the CDR3 is TGTGCCAGCTGGACTAGCGGGAACTCCTACGAGCAGTACTTC.

V gene TRBV14 combines with J gene TRBJ2-5; the D gene is possibly TRBD1 (6 bases). CDR3 size: 18 residues. Per the germline V gene, CDR1 is SGHDN and CDR2 is FVKESK. V lost 1 base, J lost 1 base, and 19 bases lay in between. CDR3 bases: TGTGCCAGCAGCCAAGGTATAAGGGGACACGTACGCCAAGAGACCCAGTACTTC. Translated: CASSQGIRGHVRQETQYF. The full variable domain, with the rest looked up from reference TRBV14 and TRBJ2-5, is EAGVTQFPSHSVIEKGQTVTLRCDPISGHDNLYWYRRVMGKEIKFLLHFVKESKQDESGMPNNRFLAERTGGTYSTLKVQPAELEDSGVYFCASSQGIRGHVRQETQYFGPGTRLLVL.

The CDR3 sequence is CASSPDRGRETQYF. The CDR3 DNA sequence: TGTGCCAGCAGCCCCGACAGGGGCCGGGAGACCCAGTACTTC. This chain joins TRBV14 and TRBJ2-5, with TRBD1 matching 8 bases. V lost 4 bases to trimming and J lost 5 bases; unmatched junction nucleotides: 6. The CDR3 length is 14 residues. The germline gives CDR1 SGHDN, CDR2 FVKESK.

The chain employs TRBV14 and TRBJ1-2; unclear D gene. CDR1 and CDR2 (germline): SGHDN, FVKESK. This CDR3 is 13 amino acids long. Trimming removed 4 bases from V and 0 bases from J, with 6 bases in between. The CDR3 region is CASSPGANYGYTF. The CDR3 bases are TGTGCCAGCAGCCCCGGGGCTAACTATGGCTACACCTTC.

At least ten counts were recorded for this clone. The chain carries TRBV6-1 and TRBJ2-1, with D perhaps matching TRBD2 (6 bases). The germline V gene has CDR1 MNHNS and CDR2 SASEGT. The CDR3 totals 16 residues. The ends were cut back, 1 base at V and 3 bases at J, with 13 bases in the middle. The CDR3 DNA sequence: TGTGCCAGCAGTGAAGGGGAGGTAAGCTTCTACAATGAGCAGTTCTTC. This codes for CASSEGEVSFYNEQFF.

The chain combines TRBV29-1 with TRBJ2-5; 9 bases map to TRBD2. Germline V gives CDR1 SQVTM, CDR2 ANQGSEA. This CDR3 comprises 14 residues. Germline trimming cut 4 bases from V and 1 base from J; bases unmatched to any gene: 4. In nucleotides, the CDR3 is TGCAGCGTTGCTGCTAGCGGGATCCAAGAGACCCAGTACTTC. Its translation is CSVAASGIQETQYF.

This sequence joins TRBV9 and TRBJ1-2; D may be TRBD1 (5 bases). This CDR3 has 15 amino acids. The germline V gene encodes CDR1 SGDLS and CDR2 YYNGEE. Trimming took off 2 bases at V and 8 bases at J, with 19 bases between the two ends. Written as DNA, the CDR3 is TGTGCCAGCAGCGTCCGGACGGACACCTCTTGGGGCTACACCTTC. Encoded protein: CASSVRTDTSWGYTF.